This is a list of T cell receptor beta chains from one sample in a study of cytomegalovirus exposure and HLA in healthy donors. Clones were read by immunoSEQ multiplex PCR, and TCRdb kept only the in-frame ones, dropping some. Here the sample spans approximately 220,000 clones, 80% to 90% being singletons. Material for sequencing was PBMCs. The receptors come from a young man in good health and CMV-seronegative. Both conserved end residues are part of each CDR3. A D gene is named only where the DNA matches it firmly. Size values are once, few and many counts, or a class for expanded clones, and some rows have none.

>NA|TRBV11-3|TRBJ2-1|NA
TGTGCCAGCAGCTACACTAGTTTAGGTGAGCAGTTCTTC
CASSYTSLGEQFF
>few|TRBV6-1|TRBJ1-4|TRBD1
TGTGCCAGCAGTGAATTATCTCGGGACAGACTGTTTTTT
CASSELSRDRLFF
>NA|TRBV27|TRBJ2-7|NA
TGTGCCAGCAGTTTACGCTCCTACGAGCAGTACTTC
CASSLRSYEQYF
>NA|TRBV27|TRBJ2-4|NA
TGTGCCAGCAGTCCCCAAATAGCCAAAAACATTCAGTACTTC
CASSPQIAKNIQYF
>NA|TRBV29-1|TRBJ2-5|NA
TGCAGCGTAGGACACTACCAAGAGACCCAGTACTTC
CSVGHYQETQYF
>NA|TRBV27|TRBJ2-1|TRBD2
TGTGCCAGCAGTTCATACTCCGGGACTAGCGGGGTCTCCTACAATGAGCAGTTCTTC
CASSSYSGTSGVSYNEQFF
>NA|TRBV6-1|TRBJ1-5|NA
TGTGCCAGCAGTGAACTGTTTCGGGGTCAGCCCCAGCATTTT
CASSELFRGQPQHF
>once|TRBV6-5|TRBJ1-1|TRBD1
TGTGCCATCACCGTGGACAGGGCCACTGAAGCTTTCTTT
CAITVDRATEAFF
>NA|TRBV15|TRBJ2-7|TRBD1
TGTGCCACCAGCGGACCGGGACAGGGGGTTCACGAGCAGTACTTC
CATSGPGQGVHEQYF
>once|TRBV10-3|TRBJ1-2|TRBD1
TGTGCCATCAGTGAATCCCTCGGGACAGGTGGCTACACCTTC
CAISESLGTGGYTF
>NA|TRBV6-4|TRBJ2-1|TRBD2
TGTGCCAGCAGTCCCTTTACGGCTAGCGGAAAGCAGTTCTTC
CASSPFTASGKQFF
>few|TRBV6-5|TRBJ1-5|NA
TGTGCCAGCAGTTTTGGTCCGGTTGGGCCCCAGCATTTT
CASSFGPVGPQHF
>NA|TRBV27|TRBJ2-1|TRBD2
TGTGCCAGCAGTCAAATTCCCTCCGGGACTAGTGGTAATGAGCAGTTCTTC
CASSQIPSGTSGNEQFF
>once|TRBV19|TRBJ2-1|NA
TGTGCCACCGCCCCAGGGTTGCAAGATGGGAAGCAGTTCTTC
CATAPGLQDGKQFF
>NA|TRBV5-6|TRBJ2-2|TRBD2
TGTGCCAGCAGCTCAGAAGCGGGGGGGCCTGCCGGGGAGCTGTTTTTT
CASSSEAGGPAGELFF
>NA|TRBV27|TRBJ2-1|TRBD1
TGTGCCAGCAGTTTCTCGGGACAGGGCCCTAGCAATGAGCAGTTCTTC
CASSFSGQGPSNEQFF
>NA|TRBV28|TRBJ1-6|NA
TGTGCCAGCAGAGCCTCCAACAGCGGAAATTCACCCCTCCACTTT
CASRASNSGNSPLHF
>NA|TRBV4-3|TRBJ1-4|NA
TGCGCCAGCAGCCCTACAGGGCATGAAAAACTGTTTTTT
CASSPTGHEKLFF
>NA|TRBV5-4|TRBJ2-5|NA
TGTGCCAGCAGCCTGGACAACGAAGAGACCCAGTACTTC
CASSLDNEETQYF
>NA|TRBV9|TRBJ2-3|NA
TGTGCCAGCAGCGTAGGCGGGATAGACACAGATACGCAGTATTTT
CASSVGGIDTDTQYF
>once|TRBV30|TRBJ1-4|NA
TGTGCCTGGAGTCTAGCCCCTCGGGCAACTAATGAAAAACTGTTTTTT
CAWSLAPRATNEKLFF
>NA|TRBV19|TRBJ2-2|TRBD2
TGTGCCAGTACCCTAGGGGCAGGGGGAACTAGCGGGAGGGCCGGGGAGCTGTTTTTT
CASTLGAGGTSGRAGELFF
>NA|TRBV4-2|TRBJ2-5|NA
TGTGCCAGCAGCCCCTTCTTCCTGACAGCCCCCCAAGAGACCCAGTACTTC
CASSPFFLTAPQETQYF
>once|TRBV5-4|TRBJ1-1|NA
TGTGCCAGCAGCTTGGAGGGGGTTCAGGGGAACACTGAAGCTTTCTTT
CASSLEGVQGNTEAFF
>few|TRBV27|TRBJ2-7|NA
TGTGCCAGCAGTTACGGACAGCGCTACGAGCAGTACTTC
CASSYGQRYEQYF
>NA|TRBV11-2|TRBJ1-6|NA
TGTGCCAGCAGCCAGGGGAATTCACCCCTCCACTTT
CASSQGNSPLHF
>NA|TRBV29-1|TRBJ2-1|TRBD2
TGCAGCGTTGAGAGCGGGGGAAGCTCTCCCTACAATGAGCAGTTCTTC
CSVESGGSSPYNEQFF
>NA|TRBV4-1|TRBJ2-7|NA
TGCGCCAGCAGCCAAGATGACAGAGCCTACGAGCAGTACTTC
CASSQDDRAYEQYF
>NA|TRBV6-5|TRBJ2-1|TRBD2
TGTGCCAGCAGTTACGGTTCTAGCGGGGGTTGTGAGTTCTTC
CASSYGSSGGCEFF
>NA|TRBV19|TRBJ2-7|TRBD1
TGTGCCAGTAGTCCGAGGAGGACAGGGGGCGACGAGCAGTACTTC
CASSPRRTGGDEQYF
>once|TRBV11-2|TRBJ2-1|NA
TGTGCCAGCAGCTTAGGGGCCGGACTAAACTCCTACAATGAGCAGTTCTTC
CASSLGAGLNSYNEQFF
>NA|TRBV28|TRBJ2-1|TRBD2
TGTGCCAGCAGTCTAGGACTAGCGGGATACAATGAGCAGTTCTTC
CASSLGLAGYNEQFF
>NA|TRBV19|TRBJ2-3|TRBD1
TGTGCCAGTAGGACAGGGCCGAACACAGATACGCAGTATTTT
CASRTGPNTDTQYF
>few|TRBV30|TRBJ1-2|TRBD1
TGTGCCTGGAGCTCTACAGGGGCGGAAGGCTACACCTTC
CAWSSTGAEGYTF
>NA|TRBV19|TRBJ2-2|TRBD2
TGTGCCACCGCACCCGGGGGGGCCTTCACCGGGGAGCTGTTTTTT
CATAPGGAFTGELFF
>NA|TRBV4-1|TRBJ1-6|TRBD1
TGCGCCAGCAGCCAGCCGGGACAGGGGAGTTCACCCCTCCACTTT
CASSQPGQGSSPLHF
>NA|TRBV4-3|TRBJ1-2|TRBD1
TGCGCCAGCAGCCAACCTTGGGACAGGGAGACGGATGGCTACACCTTC
CASSQPWDRETDGYTF
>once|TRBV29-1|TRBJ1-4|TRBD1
TGCAGCGTCGGGACAGGGGTCCGAGAAAAACTGTTTTTT
CSVGTGVREKLFF
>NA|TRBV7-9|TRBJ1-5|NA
TGTGCCAGCAGCCCCTCCGCTACAGGTCTCCAGCATTTT
CASSPSATGLQHF
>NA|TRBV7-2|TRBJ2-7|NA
TGTGCCAGCAGCTTAGGTGCGGGGTCGTGGGCAGGGCAGTACTTC
CASSLGAGSWAGQYF
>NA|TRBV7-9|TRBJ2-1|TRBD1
TGTGCCATATCCGGGACAGGCGAACCAGGGGGGGAGCAGTTCTTC
CAISGTGEPGGEQFF
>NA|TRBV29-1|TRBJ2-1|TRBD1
TGCAGCGTTGCGATCGAGGGGGCATGGAATGAGCAGTTCTTC
CSVAIEGAWNEQFF
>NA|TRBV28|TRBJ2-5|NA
TGTGCCAGCAGTTCCAGAGAGACCCAGTACTTC
CASSSRETQYF
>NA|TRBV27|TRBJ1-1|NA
TGTGCCAGCAGTTTATATGGATATTCGACGGGGAACACTGAAGCTTTCTTT
CASSLYGYSTGNTEAFF
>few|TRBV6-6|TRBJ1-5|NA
TGTGCCAGCAGTTCCATTGACAGGTCGAATCAGCCCCAGCATTTT
CASSSIDRSNQPQHF
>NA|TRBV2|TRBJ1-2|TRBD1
TGTGCCACCGACTCACAGGGGGCATACGGCTACACCTTC
CATDSQGAYGYTF
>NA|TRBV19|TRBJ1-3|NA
TGTGCCAGTAACGGGGGGTCTGGAAACACCATATATTTT
CASNGGSGNTIYF
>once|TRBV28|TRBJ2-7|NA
TGTGCCAGCAGTTTAGGGCTACCTCTGGGGCCCTACGAGCAGTACTTC
CASSLGLPLGPYEQYF
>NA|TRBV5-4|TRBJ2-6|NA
TGTGCCAGCAGCCAAGGGACTTCCTCTGGGGCCAACGTCCTGACTTTC
CASSQGTSSGANVLTF
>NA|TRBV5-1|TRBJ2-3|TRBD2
TGCGCCAGCAGCGCCGTACTAGCGGGGAGCACAGATACGCAGTATTTT
CASSAVLAGSTDTQYF
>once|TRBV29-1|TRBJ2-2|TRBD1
TGCAGCGTTGTAACAGGGGCCACCGGGGAGCTGTTTTTT
CSVVTGATGELFF
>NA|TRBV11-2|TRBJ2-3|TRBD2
TGTGCCAGCAGCTTTGGGCTAGCGGTCACAGATACGCAGTATTTT
CASSFGLAVTDTQYF
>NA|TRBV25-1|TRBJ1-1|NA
TGTGCCAGCAGTTCCAGACAGCCCGGGACTGAAGCTTTCTTT
CASSSRQPGTEAFF
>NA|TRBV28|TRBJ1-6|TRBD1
TGTGCCCTCTCTGGGGACAGTAATTCACCCCTCCACTTT
CALSGDSNSPLHF
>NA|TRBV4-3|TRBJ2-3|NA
TGCGCCAGCAGCCAGACCCGAGGGGATACGCAGTATTTT
CASSQTRGDTQYF